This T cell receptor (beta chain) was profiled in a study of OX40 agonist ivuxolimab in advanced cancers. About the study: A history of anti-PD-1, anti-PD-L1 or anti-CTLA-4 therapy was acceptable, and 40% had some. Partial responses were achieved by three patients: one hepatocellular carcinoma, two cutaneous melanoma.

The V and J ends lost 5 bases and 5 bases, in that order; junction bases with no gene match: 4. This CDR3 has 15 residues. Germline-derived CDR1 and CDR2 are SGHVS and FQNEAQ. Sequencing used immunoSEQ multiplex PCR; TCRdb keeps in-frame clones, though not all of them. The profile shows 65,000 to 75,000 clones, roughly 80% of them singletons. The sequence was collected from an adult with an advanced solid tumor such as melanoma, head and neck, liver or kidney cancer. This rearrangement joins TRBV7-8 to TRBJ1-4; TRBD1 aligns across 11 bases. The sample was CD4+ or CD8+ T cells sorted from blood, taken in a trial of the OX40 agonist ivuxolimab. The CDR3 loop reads CASSPRDRGNEKLFF. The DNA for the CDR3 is TGTGCCAGCAGCCCGCGGGACAGGGGGAATGAAAAACTGTTTTTT. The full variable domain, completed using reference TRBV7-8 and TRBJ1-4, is GAGVSQSPRYKVAKRGQDVALRCDPISGHVSLFWYQQALGQGPEFLTYFQNEAQLDKSGLPSDRFFAERPEGSVSTLKIQRTQQEDSAVYLCASSPRDRGNEKLFFGSGTQLSVL.